A single sample gave rise to the 25 T cell receptor beta chains below, sequenced in a study of blood T cell repertoires in COVID-19. Using immunoSEQ multiplex PCR, the repertoire was profiled, and TCRdb retains in-frame clones only, with some absent. The sample includes 370,000 or so clones, over 65% of them seen just once. Sequencing was performed on peripheral blood. The receptors originated from a human donor with acute or convalescent COVID-19. The donor label of this sample is uncertain.

The chain combines TRBV27 with TRBJ2-7, with D perhaps matching TRBD1 (6 bases). V was clipped by 6 bases and J by 6 bases, with 12 bases between them. CDR1 and CDR2 from the germline V gene are MNHEY and SMNVEV (reference sequence). The CDR3 is made up of 12 amino acids. The DNA for the CDR3 is TGTGCCAGCAGCCCAACAGGGCTCGAGCAGTACTTC. Protein sequence: CASSPTGLEQYF.

This clone was seen more than once but under ten times. The chain is built from TRBV19 and TRBJ1-2; 8 bases agree with TRBD1. This CDR3 contains 14 residues. The V and J ends lost 7 bases and 7 bases, in that order; junction bases with no gene match: 11. Germline CDR1 is LNHDA and CDR2 is SQIVND (reference sequence). CDR3 residues: CASTPSDRAFGYTF. The CDR3 DNA is TGTGCCAGTACCCCCTCGGACAGGGCATTTGGCTACACCTTC.

This chain uses TRBV3-1 (or the pseudogene TRBV3-2) with TRBJ2-7, with 12 positions matching TRBD2. V was pared by 4 bases and J by 4 bases, with 2 bases of the junction left unmatched. Germline CDR1 reads LGHDT; CDR2 reads YNNKEL (reference sequence). There are 14 residues in the CDR3. CDR3 DNA: TGTGCCAGCAGCCTCACTAGCGGGGGGTACGAGCAGTACTTC. As protein: CASSLTSGGYEQYF.

The chain uses TRBV3-1 (or the pseudogene TRBV3-2) and TRBJ2-1; D is unclear. Per germline, CDR1 LGHDT and CDR2 YNNKEL (reference sequence). The CDR3 has 13 amino acids. Trimming took 0 bases from V and 10 from J, leaving 10 bases between them. CDR3 DNA sequence: TGTGCCAGCAGCCAAGACCAGGTTCGGGAGCAGTTCTTC. This gives the protein CASSQDQVREQFF.

The count of this clone is one. The chain uses TRBV7-2 and TRBJ1-2; unclear D gene. The CDR3 consists of 13 residues. V was pared by 6 bases and J by 2 bases, with 10 bases between. CDR1 is SGHTA and CDR2 is FQGNSA in the germline V gene. CDR3 loop: CASRTDTNYGYTF. The CDR3 DNA sequence: TGTGCCAGCAGAACAGATACCAACTATGGCTACACCTTC.

J is TRBJ2-4 and V is TRBV6-6; the match to TRBD1 covers 10 bases. The germline CDR1 and CDR2 sequences are MNHNY and SVGAGI (reference sequence). The CDR3 covers 14 residues. The ends lost 6 bases at V and 15 bases at J; junction bases unmatched: 14. The CDR3 DNA is TGTGCCAGCAGCCCGGCGGGACAGGGGCCATCGGCGTACTTC. This encodes CASSPAGQGPSAYF.

This clone showed up just a few times. V is TRBV11-2 and J is TRBJ1-3; TRBD1 agrees at 9 bases. This CDR3 has 20 amino acids. Trimming cost V 0 bases and J 2 bases; bases outside gene matches: 14. Germline CDR1 is SGHAT and CDR2 is FQNNGV. The CDR3 loop reads CASSLDLPGGDRGTGNTIYF. DNA of the CDR3: TGTGCCAGCAGCTTAGATCTTCCGGGGGGCGACAGGGGGACTGGAAACACCATATATTTT.

This clone is a singleton in its sample. The rearrangement links TRBV5-1 to TRBJ1-2; 8 nucleotides agree with TRBD1. This CDR3 spans 14 amino acids. J lost 4 bases, V lost 4 bases, and 6 bases had no gene match. Germline lookup yields CDR1 SGHRS and CDR2 YFSETQ. In DNA form, the CDR3 reads TGCGCCAGCAGCGGGGGACAGGCCTCCTATGGCTACACCTTC. Translation gives CASSGGQASYGYTF.

The CDR3 coding sequence is TGTGCCAGCAGTGAATTAGGGAGTTACAATGAGCAGTTCTTC. Protein: CASSELGSYNEQFF. The gene calls are TRBV2 and TRBJ2-1; TRBD2 is a possible D gene (5 bases). V shed 2 bases and J shed 4 bases, with 9 bases lying between them. CDR1 SNHLY and CDR2 FYNNEI come from the germline V gene. The CDR3 has 14 amino acids.

The V call is TRBV5-1, the J call TRBJ2-1, with D unresolved. The CDR3 is 16 amino acids. Trimming removed 4 bases at V and 5 bases at J, with 19 bases between. The germline V gene has CDR1 SGHRS and CDR2 YFSETQ. CDR3 residues: CASSGGGVTKNNEQFF. CDR3 DNA: TGCGCCAGCAGCGGTGGCGGAGTAACGAAAAACAATGAGCAGTTCTTC.

The V call is TRBV6-6, the J call TRBJ1-5, with TRBD1 matching over 8 bases. CDR3 length: 17 residues. Germline V lookup: CDR1 MNHNY, CDR2 SVGAGI (reference sequence). V lost 5 bases, J lost 7 bases, and 16 bases stayed unmatched. CDR3 bases: TGTGCCAGCAGTCCCCGACAGGGACAGGTTTGGAACCAGCCCCAGCATTTT. Residues: CASSPRQGQVWNQPQHF.

The chain employs TRBV5-8 and TRBJ2-7; 7 nucleotides agree with TRBD1. J was trimmed by 2 bases and V by 4 bases; bases with no gene match: 15. The CDR3 length is 17 residues. Germline assignment: CDR1 SGHTS and CDR2 YDEGEE. CDR3 DNA sequence: TGTGCCAGCAGCATTATGACAGGGACCCTCCTTACCTACGAGCAGTACTTC. Translating it yields CASSIMTGTLLTYEQYF. The full variable domain, rest sourced from reference TRBV5-8 and TRBJ2-7, is EAGVTQSPTHLIKTRGQQATLRCSPISGHTSVYWYQQALGLGLQFLLWYDEGEERNRGNFPPRFSGRQFPNYSSELNVNALELEDSALYLCASSIMTGTLLTYEQYFGPGTRLTVT.

This clone was counted a single time. The chain recombines TRBV24-1 with TRBJ2-1; 11 bases are a match to TRBD2. This CDR3 is 13 amino acids long. V lost 9 bases, J lost 7 bases, and 4 bases stayed unmatched. Germline V gene sequence: CDR1 KGHDR, CDR2 SFDVKD. In DNA form, the CDR3 reads TGTGCCACCGGGTCTAGCGGGAGGAATGAGCAGTTCTTC. Translation gives CATGSSGRNEQFF.

CDR3 DNA: TGTGCCAGCAGCTCAAACAGGGATGGCTACACCTTC. Residues: CASSSNRDGYTF. The V gene is TRBV7-9, the J gene TRBJ1-2; maybe TRBD1 (6 bases). The CDR3 extends over 12 amino acids. Germline loops: CDR1 SEHNR, CDR2 FQNEAQ (reference sequence). V was clipped by 4 bases and J by 6 bases, with 9 bases between them.

The J gene is TRBJ2-2, the V gene TRBV6-4; possibly TRBD2 for D (5 bases). V lost 5 bases, J lost 3 bases, and 10 bases lay in between. Germline CDR1 MRHNA, CDR2 SNTAGT. The CDR3 loop spans 14 amino acids. The CDR3 reads CASSKGADTGELFF. CDR3 in DNA: TGTGCCAGCAGTAAGGGAGCGGACACCGGGGAGCTGTTTTTT.

This clone has just one count. V usage is TRBV14 and J usage is TRBJ2-7; perhaps TRBD2 as D (6 bases). V was pared by 0 bases and J by 4 bases, with 19 bases between. CDR1 and CDR2 (germline): SGHDN, FVKESK. This CDR3 is built from 17 residues. For the CDR3, the DNA is TGTGCCAGCAGCCAAGAGGCGCGGCGGGGCGCGAGTTACGAGCAGTACTTC. Its protein is CASSQEARRGASYEQYF.

Only a few counts were recorded for this clone. The chain combines TRBV2 with TRBJ1-1; D uncertain. The germline CDR1 and CDR2 sequences are SNHLY and FYNNEI. The V and J ends lost 8 bases and 5 bases respectively, with 15 bases between them. The CDR3 is 13 amino acids. In DNA form, the CDR3 reads TGTGCCAGCGGTCGTCAGAAGTTGACTGAAGCTTTCTTT. Its translation: CASGRQKLTEAFF. The full variable domain, with the rest looked up from reference TRBV2 and TRBJ1-1, is EPEVTQTPSHQVTQMGQEVILRCVPISNHLYFYWYRQILGQKVEFLVSFYNNEISEKSEIFDDQFSVERPDGSNFTLKIRSTKLEDSAMYFCASGRQKLTEAFFGQGTRLTVV.

This chain joins TRBV14 and TRBJ2-2; the D gene is possibly TRBD2 (5 bases). Germline CDR1 is SGHDN and CDR2 is FVKESK. This CDR3 spans 15 amino acids. The ends were cut back, 0 bases at V and 5 bases at J, with 10 bases in the middle. Written as DNA, the CDR3 is TGTGCCAGCAGCCAAGATGGCCGGGGAACCGGGGAGCTGTTTTTT. Encoded protein: CASSQDGRGTGELFF.

The chain combines TRBV9 with TRBJ2-5, with TRBD2 identical over 11 bases. The CDR3 is 16 amino acids. From germline, CDR1 is SGDLS and CDR2 YYNGEE. J was trimmed by 1 base and V by 4 bases; bases with no gene match: 6. The CDR3 loop reads CASSPTSGVTQETQYF. In DNA, the CDR3 is TGTGCCAGCAGCCCGACTAGCGGGGTGACCCAAGAGACCCAGTACTTC.

The chain has TRBV5-1 and TRBJ1-2, with D possibly matching TRBD1 (5 bases). The length of the CDR3 is 14 residues. In germline, CDR1 is SGHRS, CDR2 YFSETQ. The germline V and J ends were trimmed by 6 bases and 7 bases, with 19 bases remaining between them. The CDR3: CASNQGSYNVGYTF. The CDR3 DNA follows: TGCGCCAGCAACCAGGGTTCCTATAACGTTGGCTACACCTTC.

The J gene is TRBJ1-1, the V gene TRBV2; tentatively, D is TRBD1 (5 bases). The length of the CDR3 is 15 residues. The germline V and J ends were trimmed by 7 bases and 6 bases, with 21 bases remaining between them. Germline assignment: CDR1 SNHLY and CDR2 FYNNEI. CDR3 coding DNA: TGTGCCAGCACCAGCATTGACAGCCTAGTAGCTGAAGCTTTCTTT. Its translation is CASTSIDSLVAEAFF.

The chain uses TRBV7-8 and TRBJ1-1; no reliable D call. Germline CDR1 is SGHVS and CDR2 is FQNEAQ. The length of the CDR3 is 15 residues. V was pared by 2 bases and J by 0 bases, with 10 bases between. The CDR3 DNA reads TGTGCCAGCAGCTTATTGACAAGCCTGAACACTGAAGCTTTCTTT. It specifies CASSLLTSLNTEAFF.

The rearrangement links TRBV7-8 to TRBJ2-7, with D possibly matching TRBD2 (6 bases). Germline V gene data show CDR1 as SGHVS and CDR2 as FQNEAQ. Trimming shortened V by 1 base and J by 1 base, and 8 bases separated the two germline ends. The CDR3 spans 14 residues. In nucleotides, the CDR3 is TGTGCCAGCAGCTTAGTGGCGGGATCCTACGAGCAGTACTTC. Its translation is CASSLVAGSYEQYF.

The J gene is TRBJ2-7, the V gene TRBV29-1; 9 nucleotides align to TRBD2. Germline CDR1 SQVTM, CDR2 ANQGSEA. With V trimmed by 4 bases and J by 5 bases, 6 bases remained unmatched. CDR3 size: 13 residues. In DNA, the CDR3 is TGCAGCGTTGGAGGCGGGAGGGCCCACGAGCAGTACTTC. Residues: CSVGGGRAHEQYF.

This clone showed up just once. Other DNA sequences in this sample translate to the same CDR3. The V call is TRBV5-1, the J call TRBJ1-1; tentative D call: TRBD1 (6 bases). Germline values: CDR1 SGHRS, CDR2 YFSETQ. V was cut by 1 base and J by 1 base, with 8 bases left in between. The CDR3 sequence is 14 residues long. The chain's CDR3 is CASSLTGRNTEAFF. The CDR3, as DNA: TGCGCCAGCAGCTTGACAGGGCGGAACACTGAAGCTTTCTTT.